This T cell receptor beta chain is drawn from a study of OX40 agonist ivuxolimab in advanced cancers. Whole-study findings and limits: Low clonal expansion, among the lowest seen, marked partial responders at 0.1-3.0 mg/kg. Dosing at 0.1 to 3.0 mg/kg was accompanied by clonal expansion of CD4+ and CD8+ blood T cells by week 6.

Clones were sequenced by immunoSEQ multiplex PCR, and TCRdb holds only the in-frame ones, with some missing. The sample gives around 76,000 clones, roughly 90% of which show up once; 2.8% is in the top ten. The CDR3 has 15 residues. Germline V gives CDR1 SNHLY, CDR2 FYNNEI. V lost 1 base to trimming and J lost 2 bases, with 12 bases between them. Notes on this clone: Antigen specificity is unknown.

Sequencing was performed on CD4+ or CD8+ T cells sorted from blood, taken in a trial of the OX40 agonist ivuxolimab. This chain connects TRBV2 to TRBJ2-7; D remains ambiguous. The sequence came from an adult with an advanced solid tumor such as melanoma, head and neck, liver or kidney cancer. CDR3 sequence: CASSEGLGTTYEQYF. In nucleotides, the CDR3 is TGTGCCAGCAGTGAAGGGTTGGGAACAACCTACGAGCAGTACTTC.